The 18 T cell receptor beta chains given below trace back to one sample, sequenced in a study of metastatic and nonmetastatic thyroid tumors. There were no patients who had received any treatment before thyroid surgery. TCRdb called clones again from the PCR reads with MiXCR. This table holds approximately 5,900 clones, roughly 27% found once. Sequenced input: adjacent normal tissue. The receptor source for this set is a male donor with papillary thyroid cancer or a benign thyroid nodule (not recorded which). Some clones in this sample may be carry-over from other donors' samples.

The V and J genes are TRBV4-1 and TRBJ2-5; 12 bases are a match to TRBD2. Germline V gives CDR1 MGHRA, CDR2 YSYEKL. This CDR3 is 18 amino acids long. J lost 0 bases, V lost 4 bases, and 9 bases had no gene match. The CDR3 DNA reads TGCGCCAGCAGCCCGTATGGGACTAGCGGGTGGGACCAAGAGACCCAGTACTTC. Translation: CASSPYGTSGWDQETQYF.

The chain combines TRBV29-1 with TRBJ1-5; D might be TRBD1 (6 bases). V lost 4 bases and J 5 bases, leaving 12 bases between the germline ends. CDR1 and CDR2 from the germline V gene are SQVTM and ANQGSEA. This CDR3 is 13 amino acids long. The CDR3 spells CSVVQGTDQPQHF. CDR3 sequence (DNA): TGCAGCGTTGTACAGGGTACGGATCAGCCCCAGCATTTT.

The genes are TRBV11-2 and TRBJ2-7; 7 bases match TRBD2. This CDR3 comprises 15 residues. CDR1 is SGHAT, CDR2 FQNNGV, per germline. V gave up 1 base and J gave up 5 bases; unmatched junction bases: 8. This CDR3 is CASSLVGRESHEQYF. Written as DNA, the CDR3 is TGTGCCAGCAGCTTAGTGGGGCGGGAGAGTCACGAGCAGTACTTC. The full variable domain, in which reference TRBV11-2 and TRBJ2-7 provide the parts outside the CDR3, is EAGVAQSPRYKIIEKRQSVAFWCNPISGHATLYWYQQILGQGPKLLIQFQNNGVVDDSQLPKDRFSAERLKGVDSTLKIQPAKLEDSAVYLCASSLVGRESHEQYFGPGTRLTVT.

Relative to its sample, this clone is large. The chain recombines TRBV6-1 with TRBJ1-2; weak D call: TRBD1 (5 bases). The germline V and J ends were trimmed by 6 bases and 6 bases, with 14 bases remaining between them. The CDR3 totals 13 residues. From germline, CDR1 is MNHNS and CDR2 SASEGT. The CDR3 sequence is CASSPRQSNGYTF. CDR3 coding DNA: TGTGCCAGCAGCCCCAGACAGAGTAATGGCTACACCTTC.

The chain carries TRBV5-6 and TRBJ2-7, with 14 positions matching TRBD2. CDR3 size: 16 residues. Germline CDR1 reads SGHDT; CDR2 reads YYEEEE. The trim removed 1 base at V and 9 bases at J, leaving 9 bases unmatched. In DNA, the CDR3 is TGTGCCAGCAGCTTGACCCCCGGGACTAGCGGGAGTAGGCAGTACTTC. Amino acids: CASSLTPGTSGSRQYF.

The chain couples TRBV7-8 to TRBJ2-1, with D perhaps TRBD1 (6 bases). The CDR3 is made up of 16 amino acids. The germline CDR1 and CDR2 sequences are SGHVS and FQNEAQ. The V end was cut by 4 bases, the J end by 5 bases, with 18 bases between. The CDR3 DNA follows: TGTGCCAGCAGCTCCCCGACTGGGACACTTAACAATGAGCAGTTCTTC. Amino acids: CASSSPTGTLNNEQFF.

The chain links TRBV28 to TRBJ1-5; no definite D call. CDR1 and CDR2 from the germline V gene are MDHEN and SYDVKM. The CDR3 length is 15 residues. V was cut by 3 bases and J by 0 bases, with 9 bases left in between. CDR3 bases: TGTGCCAGCAGTTTGGAGCTCATTAGCAATCAGCCCCAGCATTTT. As protein: CASSLELISNQPQHF.

A remark on this clone: A junction end diverges from the germline sequence, so it may reflect a read error. V usage is TRBV7-8 and J usage is TRBJ2-1, with TRBD2 identical over 7 bases. Germline V gene lookup returns CDR1 SGHVS and CDR2 FQNEAQ. The CDR3 totals 13 residues. The CDR3 nucleotides are TGTGCCAGCAGCCCCACACATGGGGGACTAACGGTCTTC. This gives the protein CASSPTHGGLTVF.

This clone ranks as medium-sized. CDR3 sequence reads: CASSPPWGWNYGYTF. CDR3 DNA: TGTGCCAGCTCACCACCTTGGGGGTGGAACTATGGCTACACCTTC. V is TRBV18 and J is TRBJ1-2; tentative D call: TRBD1 (5 bases). Between the trimmed V and J ends, which lost 0 bases and 2 bases, there was a span of 10 bases. The CDR3 length is 15 residues. The germline V gene has CDR1 KGHSH and CDR2 LQKENI.

By frequency in the sample, this clone is medium-sized (0.01 to 0.1%). The rearrangement joins TRBV11-3 to TRBJ1-2; D gene unclear. The CDR3 has 13 amino acids. The V gene's germline CDR1 is SGHNT and CDR2 YENEEA. V gave up 5 bases and J gave up 7 bases, with 14 bases separating them. CDR3 in amino acids: CASSPAPGAGYTF. CDR3 coding DNA: TGTGCCAGCAGCCCAGCTCCTGGAGCTGGCTACACCTTC.

The sample holds a few counts of this clone. The rearrangement links TRBV5-1 to TRBJ2-1; 11 nucleotides match TRBD2. After removal of 4 bases from V and 7 bases from J, the junction contained 10 bases not matched to a gene. This CDR3 is built from 16 residues. Germline assignment: CDR1 SGHRS and CDR2 YFSETQ. The DNA for the CDR3 is TGCGCCAGCAGCCTCATAGCGGGGGGGCCCGGTAATGAGCAGTTCTTC. Translated, it gives CASSLIAGGPGNEQFF. Drawing the rest from reference TRBV5-1 and TRBJ2-1, the complete variable domain is KAGVTQTPRYLIKTRGQQVTLSCSPISGHRSVSWYQQTPGQGLQFLFEYFSETQRNKGNFPGRFSGRQFSNSRSEMNVSTLELGDSALYLCASSLIAGGPGNEQFFGPGTRLTVL.

This clone was detected a few times. The chain joins TRBV6-1 to TRBJ2-4, with 9 bases identical to TRBD2. After removal of 5 bases from V and 7 bases from J, the junction contained 6 bases not matched to a gene. The CDR3 loop spans 14 amino acids. Germline CDR1 MNHNS, CDR2 SASEGT. The CDR3 sequence: CASSQWRGGNIQYF. In nucleotides, the CDR3 is TGTGCCAGCAGTCAATGGCGGGGGGGCAACATTCAGTACTTC.

The chain joins TRBV20-1 to TRBJ2-7, with 7 bases lining up with TRBD1. From germline, CDR1 is DFQATT and CDR2 SNEGSKA (reference sequence). V was pared by 0 bases and J by 3 bases, with 8 bases of the junction left unmatched. CDR3 length: 15 amino acids. The CDR3 coding sequence is TGCAGTGCTAGAGAAAGAACCGGACAGGACTACGAGCAGTACTTC. It specifies CSARERTGQDYEQYF.

This chain connects TRBV20-1 to TRBJ2-5; no clear D gene. V lost 0 bases to trimming and J lost 3 bases, with 11 bases between them. The CDR3 totals 14 residues. CDR1 is DFQATT, CDR2 SNEGSKA, per germline (reference sequence). CDR3 bases: TGCAGTGCTAGAGATAGAGAGCCCAAAGAGACCCAGTACTTC. Its protein product is CSARDREPKETQYF.

By share, this clone counts as large. The chain uses TRBV5-4 and TRBJ1-2; D is undetermined. The germline V gene encodes CDR1 SGHNT and CDR2 YYREEE (reference sequence). The CDR3 sequence is 11 residues long. V was shortened by 1 base and J by 3 bases, with 1 base between the two germline ends. The CDR3 region has the DNA TGTGCCAGCAGCTTGTACTATGGCTACACCTTC. Translating it yields CASSLYYGYTF.

The genes are TRBV9 and TRBJ2-1; D is uncertain. Germline CDR1 is SGDLS and CDR2 is YYNGEE. This CDR3 comprises 13 residues. Trimming took off 4 bases at V and 4 bases at J, with 9 bases between the two ends. The CDR3 spells CASSTGPYNEQFF. CDR3 nucleotide sequence: TGTGCCAGCAGCACCGGGCCTTACAATGAGCAGTTCTTC.

CDR3 amino acids: CASSLSGFGGYTF. In DNA form, the CDR3 reads TGTGCCAGCAGTTTGTCAGGGTTTGGTGGCTACACCTTC. The chain recombines TRBV12-3 or TRBV12-4 with TRBJ1-2; tentatively, D is TRBD1 (5 bases). This CDR3 comprises 13 residues. V lost 3 bases and J 7 bases, leaving 12 bases between the germline ends.

This clone occurred a few times. The genes are TRBV6-4 and TRBJ1-6; D remains ambiguous. Germline lookup yields CDR1 MRHNA and CDR2 SNTAGT. The length of the CDR3 is 13 residues. V dropped 7 bases and J dropped 7 bases, with 11 bases sitting between them. In DNA form, the CDR3 reads TGTGCCAGCATTCTTCGGGGAAATTCACCCCTCCACTTT. Residues: CASILRGNSPLHF.